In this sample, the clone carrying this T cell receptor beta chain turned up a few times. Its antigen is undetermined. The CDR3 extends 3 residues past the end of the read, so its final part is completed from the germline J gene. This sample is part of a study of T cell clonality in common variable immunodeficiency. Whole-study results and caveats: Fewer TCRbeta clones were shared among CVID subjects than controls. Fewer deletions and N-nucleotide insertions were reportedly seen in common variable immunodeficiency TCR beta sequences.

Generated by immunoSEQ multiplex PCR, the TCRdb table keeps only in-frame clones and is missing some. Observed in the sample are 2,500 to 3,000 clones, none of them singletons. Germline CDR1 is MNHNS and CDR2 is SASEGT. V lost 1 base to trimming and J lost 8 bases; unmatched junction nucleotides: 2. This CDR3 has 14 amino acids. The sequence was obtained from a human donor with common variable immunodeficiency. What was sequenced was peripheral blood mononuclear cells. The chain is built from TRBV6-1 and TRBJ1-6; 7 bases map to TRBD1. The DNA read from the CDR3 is TGTGCCAGCAGTGAAGGGGACAGCTATTCACCC. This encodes CASSEGDSYSP. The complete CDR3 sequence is CASSEGDSYSPLHF.